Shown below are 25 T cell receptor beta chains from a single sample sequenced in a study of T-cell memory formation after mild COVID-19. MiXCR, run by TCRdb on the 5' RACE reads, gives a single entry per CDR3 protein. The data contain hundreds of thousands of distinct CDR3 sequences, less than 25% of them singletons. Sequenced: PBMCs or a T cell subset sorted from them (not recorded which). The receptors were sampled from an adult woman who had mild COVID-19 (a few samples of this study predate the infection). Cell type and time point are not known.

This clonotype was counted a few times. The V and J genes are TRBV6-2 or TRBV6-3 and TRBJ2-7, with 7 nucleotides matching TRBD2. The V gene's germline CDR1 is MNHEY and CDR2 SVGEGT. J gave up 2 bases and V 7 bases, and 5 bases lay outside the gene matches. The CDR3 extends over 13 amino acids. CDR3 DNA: TGTGCCAGCATAGCGGGTGCCACCTACGAGCAGTACTTC. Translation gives CASIAGATYEQYF.

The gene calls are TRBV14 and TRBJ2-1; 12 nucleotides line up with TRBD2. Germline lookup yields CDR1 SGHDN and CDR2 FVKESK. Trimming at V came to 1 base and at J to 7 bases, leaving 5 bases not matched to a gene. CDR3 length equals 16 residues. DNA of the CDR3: TGTGCCAGCAGCCAAGTTACTAGCGGGAGGAGAAATGAGCAGTTCTTC. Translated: CASSQVTSGRRNEQFF.

The CDR3 loop is CASSLAGGRDTEAFF. The CDR3 DNA is TGTGCCAGCAGCCTTGCCGGGGGTAGGGACACTGAAGCTTTCTTT. The chain carries TRBV5-5 and TRBJ1-1, with D perhaps matching TRBD1 (5 bases). The V end lost 4 bases, the J end lost 3 bases, and 16 bases lay between the germline ends. Germline V gives CDR1 SGHKS, CDR2 YYEKEE (reference sequence). The CDR3 has 15 amino acids.

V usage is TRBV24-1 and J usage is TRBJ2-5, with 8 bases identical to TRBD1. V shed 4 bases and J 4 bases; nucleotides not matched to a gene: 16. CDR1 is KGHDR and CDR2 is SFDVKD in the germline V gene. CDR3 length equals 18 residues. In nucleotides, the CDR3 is TGTGCCACCAGTGAATTCTTTAAGGACAGGGCCGGCGGAGAGACCCAGTACTTC. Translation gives CATSEFFKDRAGGETQYF.

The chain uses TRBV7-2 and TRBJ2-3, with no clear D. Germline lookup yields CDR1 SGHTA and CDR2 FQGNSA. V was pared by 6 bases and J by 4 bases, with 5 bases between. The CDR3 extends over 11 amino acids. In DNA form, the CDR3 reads TGTGCCAGCAGTAGGCCAGATACGCAGTATTTT. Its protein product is CASSRPDTQYF.

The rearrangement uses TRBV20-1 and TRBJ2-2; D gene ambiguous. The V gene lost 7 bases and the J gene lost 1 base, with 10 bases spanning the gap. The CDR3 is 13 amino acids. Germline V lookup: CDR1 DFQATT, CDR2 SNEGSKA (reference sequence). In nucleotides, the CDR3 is TGCAGTGTTAATCGACAGAACACCGGGGAGCTGTTTTTT. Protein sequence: CSVNRQNTGELFF.

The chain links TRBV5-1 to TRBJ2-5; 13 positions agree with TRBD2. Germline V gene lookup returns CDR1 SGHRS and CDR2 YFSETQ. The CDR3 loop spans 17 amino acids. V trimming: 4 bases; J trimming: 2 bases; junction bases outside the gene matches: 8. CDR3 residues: CASSLGLAGDRQETQYF. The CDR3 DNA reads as TGCGCCAGCAGCCTAGGACTAGCGGGGGACCGGCAAGAGACCCAGTACTTC.

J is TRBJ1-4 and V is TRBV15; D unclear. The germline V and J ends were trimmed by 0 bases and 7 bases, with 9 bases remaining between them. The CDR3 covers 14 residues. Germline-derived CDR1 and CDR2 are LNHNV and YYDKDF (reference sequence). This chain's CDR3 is CATSRDSGSEKLFF. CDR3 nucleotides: TGTGCCACCAGCAGAGATTCGGGAAGTGAAAAACTGTTTTTT.

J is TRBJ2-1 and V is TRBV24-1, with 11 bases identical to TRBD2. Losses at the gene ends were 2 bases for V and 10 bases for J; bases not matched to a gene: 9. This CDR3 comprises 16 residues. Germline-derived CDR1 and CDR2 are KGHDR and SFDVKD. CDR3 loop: CATSDSSLAGGVEQFF. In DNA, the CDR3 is TGTGCCACCAGTGATTCTTCGCTAGCGGGAGGAGTAGAGCAGTTCTTC.

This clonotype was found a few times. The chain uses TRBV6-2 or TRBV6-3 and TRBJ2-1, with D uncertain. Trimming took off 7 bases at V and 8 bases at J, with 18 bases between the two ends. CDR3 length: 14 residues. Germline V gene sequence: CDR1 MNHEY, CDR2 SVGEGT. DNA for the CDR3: TGTGCCAGCAATTTAGGGATCTTAGAGTATGAGCAGTTCTTC. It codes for CASNLGILEYEQFF.

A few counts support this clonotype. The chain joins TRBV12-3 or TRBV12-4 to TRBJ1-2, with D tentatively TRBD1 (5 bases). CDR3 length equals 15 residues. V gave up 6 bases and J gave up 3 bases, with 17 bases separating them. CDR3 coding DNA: TGTGCCAGCAGAGAGGGGAGGGGCCGCTACTATGGCTACACCTTC. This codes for CASREGRGRYYGYTF.

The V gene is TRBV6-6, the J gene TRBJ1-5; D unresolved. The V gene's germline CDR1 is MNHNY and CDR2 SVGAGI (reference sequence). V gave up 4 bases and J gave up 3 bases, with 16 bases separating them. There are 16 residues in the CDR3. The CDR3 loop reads CASSWADIPNNQPQHF. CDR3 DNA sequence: TGTGCCAGCAGTTGGGCAGATATACCGAACAATCAGCCCCAGCATTTT.

This CDR3 is CASSLSEGAKADTQYF. The DNA for the CDR3 is TGCGCCAGCAGCTTGAGCGAGGGGGCCAAAGCCGATACGCAGTATTTT. The chain uses TRBV5-1 and TRBJ2-3; 7 nucleotides match TRBD1. The length of the CDR3 is 16 residues. V shed 1 base, J shed 6 bases, and the junction held 11 bases outside the gene matches. Germline values: CDR1 SGHRS, CDR2 YFSETQ.

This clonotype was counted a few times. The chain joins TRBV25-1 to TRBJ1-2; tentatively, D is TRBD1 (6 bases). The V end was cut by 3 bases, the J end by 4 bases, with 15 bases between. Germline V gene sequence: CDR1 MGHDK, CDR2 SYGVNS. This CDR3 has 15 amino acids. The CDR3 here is CASSDPGQGFYGYTF. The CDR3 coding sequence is TGTGCCAGCAGTGACCCGGGACAAGGGTTCTATGGCTACACCTTC.

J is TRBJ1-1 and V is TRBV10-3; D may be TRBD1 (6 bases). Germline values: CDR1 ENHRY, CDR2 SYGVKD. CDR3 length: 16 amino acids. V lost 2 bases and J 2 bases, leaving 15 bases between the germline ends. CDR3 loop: CAISEDRAGVNTEAFF. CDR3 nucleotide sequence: TGTGCCATCAGTGAGGATCGGGCAGGGGTAAACACTGAAGCTTTCTTT.

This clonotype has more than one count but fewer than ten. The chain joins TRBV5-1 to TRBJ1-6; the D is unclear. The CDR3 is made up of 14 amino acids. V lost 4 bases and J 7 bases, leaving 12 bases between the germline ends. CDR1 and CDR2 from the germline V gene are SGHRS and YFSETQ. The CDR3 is CASSMDGRNSPLHF. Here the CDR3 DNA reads TGCGCCAGCAGCATGGACGGGCGGAATTCACCCCTCCACTTT. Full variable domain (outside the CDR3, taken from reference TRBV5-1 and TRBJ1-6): KAGVTQTPRYLIKTRGQQVTLSCSPISGHRSVSWYQQTPGQGLQFLFEYFSETQRNKGNFPGRFSGRQFSNSRSEMNVSTLELGDSALYLCASSMDGRNSPLHFGNGTRLTVT.

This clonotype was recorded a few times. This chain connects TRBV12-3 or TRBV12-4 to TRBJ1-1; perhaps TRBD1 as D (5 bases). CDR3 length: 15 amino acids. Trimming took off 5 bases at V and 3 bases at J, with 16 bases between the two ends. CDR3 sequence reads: CASSPPFEGDTEAFF. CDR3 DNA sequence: TGTGCCAGCAGTCCACCATTCGAAGGGGACACTGAAGCTTTCTTT.

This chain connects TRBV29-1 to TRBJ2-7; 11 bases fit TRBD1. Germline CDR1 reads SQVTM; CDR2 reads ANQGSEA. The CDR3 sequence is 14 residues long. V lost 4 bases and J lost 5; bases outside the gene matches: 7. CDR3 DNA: TGCAGCGTTGGGGGCGGACAGGGGGCTGACGAGCAGTACTTC. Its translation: CSVGGGQGADEQYF.

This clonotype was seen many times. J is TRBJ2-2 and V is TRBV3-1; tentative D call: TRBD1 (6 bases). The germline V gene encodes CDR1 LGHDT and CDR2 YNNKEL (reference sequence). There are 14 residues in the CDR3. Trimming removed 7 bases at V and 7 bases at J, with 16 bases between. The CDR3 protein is CASTRTVSSGELFF. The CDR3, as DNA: TGTGCCAGCACCCGGACAGTCTCAAGCGGGGAGCTGTTTTTT.

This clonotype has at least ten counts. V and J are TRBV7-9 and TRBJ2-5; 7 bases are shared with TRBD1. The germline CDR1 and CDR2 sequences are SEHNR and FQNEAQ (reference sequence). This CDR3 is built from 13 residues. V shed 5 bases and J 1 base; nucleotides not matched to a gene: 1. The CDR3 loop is CASSRDSQETQYF. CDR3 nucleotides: TGTGCCAGCAGCCGGGACAGCCAAGAGACCCAGTACTTC.

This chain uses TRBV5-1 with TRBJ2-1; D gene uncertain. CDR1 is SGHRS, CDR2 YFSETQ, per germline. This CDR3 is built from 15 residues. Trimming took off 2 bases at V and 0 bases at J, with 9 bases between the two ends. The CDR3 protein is CASSFFPSSYNEQFF. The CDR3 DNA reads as TGCGCCAGCAGCTTCTTTCCCAGCTCCTACAATGAGCAGTTCTTC.

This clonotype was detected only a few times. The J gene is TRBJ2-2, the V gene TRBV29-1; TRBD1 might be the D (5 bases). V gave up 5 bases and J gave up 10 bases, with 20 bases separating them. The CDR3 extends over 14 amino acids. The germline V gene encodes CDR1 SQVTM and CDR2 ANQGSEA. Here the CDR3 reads CSVSQGPRSEELFF. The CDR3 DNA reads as TGCAGCGTTTCCCAGGGTCCGCGATCGGAGGAGCTGTTTTTT.

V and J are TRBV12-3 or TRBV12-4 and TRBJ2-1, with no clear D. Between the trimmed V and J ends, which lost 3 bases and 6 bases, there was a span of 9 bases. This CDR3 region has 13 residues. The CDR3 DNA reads TGTGCCAGCAGTTTCTTGGCCGGCAATGAGCAGTTCTTC. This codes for CASSFLAGNEQFF.

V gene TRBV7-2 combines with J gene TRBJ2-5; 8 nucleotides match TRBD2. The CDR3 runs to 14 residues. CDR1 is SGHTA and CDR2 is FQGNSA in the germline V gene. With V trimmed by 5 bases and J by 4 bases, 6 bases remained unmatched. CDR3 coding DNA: TGTGCCAGCAGCCCGGGGGGGGGTCCAGAGACCCAGTACTTC. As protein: CASSPGGGPETQYF. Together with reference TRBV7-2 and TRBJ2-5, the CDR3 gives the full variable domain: GAGVSQSPSNKVTEKGKDVELRCDPISGHTALYWYRQSLGQGLEFLIYFQGNSAPDKSGLPSDRFSAERTGGSVSTLTIQRTQQEDSAVYLCASSPGGGPETQYFGPGTRLLVL.

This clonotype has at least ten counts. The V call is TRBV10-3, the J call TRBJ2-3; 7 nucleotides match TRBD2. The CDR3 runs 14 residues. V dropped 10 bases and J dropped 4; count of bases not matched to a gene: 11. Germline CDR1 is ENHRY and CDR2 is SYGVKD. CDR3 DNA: TGTGCCAGCTACGCCGGGAGGCAGGCAGATACGCAGTATTTT. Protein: CASYAGRQADTQYF.